This T cell receptor (beta chain) was captured in a study of vaccination effects on CD4 cells after COVID-19. Study summary: Participants received two doses of either the BNT162b2 or mRNA-1273 vaccine.

The V segment lost 0 bases and the J segment 4 bases; nucleotides outside the gene matches: 8. Germline V gene data show CDR1 as ENHRY and CDR2 as SYGVKD. CDR3 length: 16 amino acids. Points on this clone: Its antigen is unidentified.

Assay: immunoSEQ multiplex PCR; the TCRdb copy retains only in-frame clones and omits some. The sample carries 30,000 to 35,000 clones, 70% to 85% recorded once. After expansion with viral peptide pools in the ViraFEST assay, antigen-specific CD4+ T cells were sequenced. Investigators separated out CD4+ T cells once 9 to 11 days of culture had passed. A positive SARS-CoV-2 PCR test fell between March and December 2020. Wells containing approximately 2 million PBMC each were cultured with roughly 10 IU/ml IL-2 and about 10 ug/ml peptides. Half the medium was replaced with IL-2 medium on days 3 and 7. V gene TRBV10-3 combines with J gene TRBJ2-7; 8 nucleotides align to TRBD1. Source: CD4+ T cells from PBMCs cultured with a peptide pool, taken before COVID-19 vaccination. The TCR was taken from a human donor who had a prior SARS-CoV-2 infection. The CDR3 bases are TGTGCCATCAGTGAGTCTGGGTCAGGGGGCTGGTACGAGCAGTACTTC. As protein: CAISESGSGGWYEQYF.